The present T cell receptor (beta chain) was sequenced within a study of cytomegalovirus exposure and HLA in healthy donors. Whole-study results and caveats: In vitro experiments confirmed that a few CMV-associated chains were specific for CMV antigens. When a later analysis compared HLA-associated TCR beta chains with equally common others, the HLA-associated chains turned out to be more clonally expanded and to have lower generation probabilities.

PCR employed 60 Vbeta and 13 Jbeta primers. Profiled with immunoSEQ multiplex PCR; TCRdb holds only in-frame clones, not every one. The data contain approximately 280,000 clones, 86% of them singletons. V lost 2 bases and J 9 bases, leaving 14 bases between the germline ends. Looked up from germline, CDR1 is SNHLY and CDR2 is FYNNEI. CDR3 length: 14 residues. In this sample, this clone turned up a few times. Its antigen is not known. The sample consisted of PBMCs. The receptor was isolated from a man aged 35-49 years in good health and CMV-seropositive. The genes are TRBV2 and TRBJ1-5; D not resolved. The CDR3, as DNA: TGTGCCAGCAGTGAAAGCAGACATGGTCCGCCCCAGCATTTT. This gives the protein CASSESRHGPPQHF.